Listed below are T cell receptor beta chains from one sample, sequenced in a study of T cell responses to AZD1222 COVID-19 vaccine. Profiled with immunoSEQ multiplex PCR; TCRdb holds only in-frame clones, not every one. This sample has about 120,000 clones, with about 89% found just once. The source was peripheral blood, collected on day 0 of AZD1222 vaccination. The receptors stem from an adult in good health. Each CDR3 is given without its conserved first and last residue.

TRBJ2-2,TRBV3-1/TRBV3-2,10,ASSPVGGELF
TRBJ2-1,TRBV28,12,ASSLKLVSYEQF
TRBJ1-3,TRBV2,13,ASSEMDSSGNTIY
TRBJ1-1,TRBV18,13,ASSLNRVGNTEAF
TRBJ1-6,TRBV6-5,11,AIRTGVNSPLH
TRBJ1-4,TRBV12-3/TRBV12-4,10,ASTALQGKLF
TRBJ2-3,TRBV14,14,ASSQVWGAATDTQY
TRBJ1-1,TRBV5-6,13,ASSLVARRWTEAF
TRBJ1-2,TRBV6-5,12,ASAGTEEPYGYT
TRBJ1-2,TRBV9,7,ASSAAQT
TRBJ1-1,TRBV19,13,ASSRTGGSNTEAF
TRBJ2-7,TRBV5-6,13,ASSLGGGGFYEQY
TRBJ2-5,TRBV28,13,ASSFGGQGLETQY
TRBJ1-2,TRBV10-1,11,ASMWDSLYGYT
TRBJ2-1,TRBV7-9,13,ASSLSRGFLNEQF
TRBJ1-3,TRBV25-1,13,ASSKDSYSGNTIY